The 22 T cell receptor beta chains below were found in one sample sequenced in a study of blood T cell repertoires in COVID-19. TCRdb keeps only in-frame clones here, not all; method: immunoSEQ multiplex PCR. The sample lists approximately 180,000 clones; about 75% were seen once. Material for sequencing was peripheral blood. These receptors were collected from an older woman with acute or convalescent COVID-19.

V usage is TRBV12-3 or TRBV12-4 and J usage is TRBJ1-2, with D maybe TRBD1 (5 bases). CDR3 length equals 12 residues. Trimming shortened V by 4 bases and J by 8 bases, and 11 bases separated the two germline ends. CDR3 nucleotides: TGTGCCAGCAGTTGGTGGGGCAACGGCTACACCTTC. This translates into CASSWWGNGYTF.

The V gene is TRBV5-1, the J gene TRBJ1-6, with a possible D match to TRBD1 (5 bases). The V gene's germline CDR1 is SGHRS and CDR2 YFSETQ. Trimming pared 1 base from V and 7 bases from J, leaving 15 bases between. CDR3 size: 16 residues. The CDR3 is CASSLSGPIQNSPLHF. Here the CDR3 DNA reads TGCGCCAGCAGCTTGTCAGGGCCTATCCAGAATTCACCCCTCCACTTT. The complete variable domain, with remaining parts taken from reference TRBV5-1 and TRBJ1-6, reads KAGVTQTPRYLIKTRGQQVTLSCSPISGHRSVSWYQQTPGQGLQFLFEYFSETQRNKGNFPGRFSGRQFSNSRSEMNVSTLELGDSALYLCASSLSGPIQNSPLHFGNGTRLTVT.

The CDR3 nucleotides read TGTGCCAGCTCACCAGCCCTGACAGGGACCTATGGCTACACCTTC. This gives the protein CASSPALTGTYGYTF. V gene TRBV18 combines with J gene TRBJ1-2; 7 bases map to TRBD1. Looked up from germline, CDR1 is KGHSH and CDR2 is LQKENI. This CDR3 is 15 amino acids long. The V and J ends lost 2 bases and 4 bases, in that order; junction bases with no gene match: 7.

The V and J genes are TRBV11-3 and TRBJ2-6, with D perhaps TRBD1 (6 bases). In germline, CDR1 is SGHNT, CDR2 YENEEA. With 0 bases removed from V and 1 base from J, the gap between germline ends came to 19 bases. This CDR3 is built from 20 residues. The CDR3 loop reads CASSLDYSAGEVSGANVLTF. The CDR3 bases are TGTGCCAGCAGCTTAGATTATTCTGCAGGGGAAGTGTCTGGGGCCAACGTCCTGACTTTC.

The chain recombines TRBV19 with TRBJ1-1, with TRBD1 matching 8 bases. The germline V gene encodes CDR1 LNHDA and CDR2 SQIVND (reference sequence). The CDR3 sequence is 13 residues long. The V gene end was trimmed by 11 bases and the J gene end by 4 bases; junction bases not matched to a gene: 9. The CDR3 region has the DNA TGTGCCGCTACCCGACAGGGGTCCACTGAAGCTTTCTTT. Translated, it gives CAATRQGSTEAFF.

The rearrangement joins TRBV30 to TRBJ2-5, with 13 bases lining up with TRBD2. CDR1 GTSNPN and CDR2 SVGIG come from the germline V gene (reference sequence). The CDR3 totals 15 residues. The ends lost 3 bases at V and 3 bases at J; junction bases unmatched: 4. This CDR3 reads CAWSRGLAGKETQYF. CDR3 sequence (DNA): TGTGCCTGGAGCCGGGGACTAGCGGGAAAAGAGACCCAGTACTTC.

The chain joins TRBV7-3 to TRBJ2-7; possibly TRBD1 for D (6 bases). V shed 4 bases and J shed 5 bases, with 12 bases lying between them. This CDR3 comprises 13 residues. Germline CDR1 is SGHTA and CDR2 is FQGTGA. The CDR3 loop reads CASSSTGRHEQYF. The CDR3 nucleotides are TGTGCCAGCAGCTCGACAGGTCGGCACGAGCAGTACTTC.

The V gene is TRBV4-1, the J gene TRBJ2-1, with 15 bases matching TRBD2. The junction had 3 bases not matched to a gene; V was cut back by 3 bases and J by 6 bases. The V gene's germline CDR1 is MGHRA and CDR2 YSYEKL. The CDR3 runs 16 residues. The DNA of the CDR3 is TGCGCCAGCAGCCAGGGACTAGCGGGAGGCCTCAATGAGCAGTTCTTC. Its translation is CASSQGLAGGLNEQFF.

The V call is TRBV10-3, the J call TRBJ2-1; possibly TRBD2 for D (6 bases). There are 15 residues in the CDR3. The V gene's germline CDR1 is ENHRY and CDR2 SYGVKD. The V end was cut by 4 bases, the J end by 3 bases, with 13 bases between. The CDR3 nucleotides read TGTGCCATCAGTGGACTAGTAGACGACTACAATGAGCAGTTCTTC. This gives the protein CAISGLVDDYNEQFF.

V and J are TRBV19 and TRBJ2-1, with 8 nucleotides matching TRBD2. J gave up 9 bases and V 1 base, and 5 bases lay outside the gene matches. This CDR3 has 14 residues. Per the germline V gene, CDR1 is LNHDA and CDR2 is SQIVND (reference sequence). As DNA, the CDR3 is TGTGCCAGTAGTATAGCCAATAGCGGGACTGAGCAGTTCTTC. This sequence encodes CASSIANSGTEQFF.

The chain carries TRBV3-1 (or the pseudogene TRBV3-2) and TRBJ2-7; 15 bases fit TRBD2. CDR1 and CDR2 (germline): LGHDT, YNNKEL (reference sequence). CDR3 length: 14 amino acids. V gave up 4 bases and J gave up 13 bases; unmatched junction bases: 8. CDR3 protein: CASSPPGLAGGVYF. The CDR3 nucleotides read TGTGCCAGCAGCCCGCCGGGACTAGCGGGAGGAGTTTACTTC.

In its sample, this clone was seen a few times. The CDR3 sequence is CASSSQTGIYQPQHF. The DNA of the CDR3 is TGTGCCAGCAGCTCGCAGACAGGGATTTATCAGCCCCAGCATTTT. The rearrangement uses TRBV7-9 and TRBJ1-5; 7 nucleotides line up with TRBD1. Per germline, CDR1 SEHNR and CDR2 FQNEAQ (reference sequence). Germline trimming cut 4 bases from V and 5 bases from J; bases unmatched to any gene: 8. The CDR3 length is 15 residues.

The rearrangement uses TRBV2 and TRBJ1-6; tentatively, D is TRBD1 (5 bases). The CDR3 consists of 11 residues. CDR1 is SNHLY, CDR2 FYNNEI, per germline. Trimming stripped 8 bases from V and 9 bases from J, with 8 bases between. DNA of the CDR3: TGTGCCAGCGGCGGGACTTCACCCCTCCACTTT. Translating gives CASGGTSPLHF.

This clone occurred a few times. The chain combines TRBV10-1 with TRBJ1-1, with TRBD1 matching 10 bases. There are 15 residues in the CDR3. Germline loops: CDR1 WNHNN, CDR2 SYGVQD (reference sequence). V gave up 8 bases and J gave up 0 bases; unmatched junction bases: 6. CDR3 region: CASHTGTGVNTEAFF. The CDR3 region has the DNA TGCGCCAGCCATACCGGGACAGGGGTGAACACTGAAGCTTTCTTT.

The V gene is TRBV3-1 (or the pseudogene TRBV3-2), the J gene TRBJ1-4, with 7 bases identical to TRBD1. This CDR3 spans 15 amino acids. Germline-derived CDR1 and CDR2 are LGHDT and YNNKEL (reference sequence). V lost 2 bases, J lost 8 bases, and 8 bases stayed unmatched. The DNA for the CDR3 is TGTGCCAGCAGCCAAAATAGACCAGGGGGGGAAAAACTGTTTTTT. It yields the protein CASSQNRPGGEKLFF.

The genes are TRBV15 and TRBJ1-5, with D unresolved. The CDR3 consists of 15 residues. Trimming took off 0 bases at V and 6 bases at J, with 12 bases between the two ends. Germline CDR1 and CDR2: LNHNV and YYDKDF (reference sequence). The CDR3 loop is CATSRDLGESQPQHF. DNA of the CDR3: TGTGCCACCAGCAGAGATCTCGGGGAGAGTCAGCCCCAGCATTTT.

Written as DNA, the CDR3 is TGTGCCAGCAGCGCGGGTCTCTCCACAGATACGCAGTATTTT. This translates into CASSAGLSTDTQYF. The V and J genes are TRBV9 and TRBJ2-3; no firm D call. The CDR3 length is 14 residues. The V and J ends lost 3 bases and 2 bases respectively, with 10 bases between them. Germline CDR1 is SGDLS and CDR2 is YYNGEE.

The chain uses TRBV9 and TRBJ2-3; 11 bases map to TRBD2. The CDR3 loop spans 16 amino acids. Germline CDR1 and CDR2: SGDLS and YYNGEE. J was trimmed by 2 bases and V by 4 bases; bases with no gene match: 6. The CDR3 DNA reads TGTGCCAGCAGCCGACCGACTAGCGGGGTCACAGATACGCAGTATTTT. As protein: CASSRPTSGVTDTQYF.

The V and J genes are TRBV5-4 and TRBJ2-1, with D possibly TRBD2 on 6 matching bases. Germline V CDR1 and CDR2: SGHNT, YYREEE (reference sequence). The CDR3 length is 14 residues. Trimming removed 2 bases from V and 7 bases from J, with 13 bases in between. The CDR3 region is CASSFTGDGNEQFF. In DNA form, the CDR3 reads TGTGCCAGCAGCTTTACGGGAGACGGAAATGAGCAGTTCTTC.

The V and J genes are TRBV5-4 and TRBJ2-7, with D perhaps matching TRBD2 (6 bases). Germline V gene data show CDR1 as SGHNT and CDR2 as YYREEE (reference sequence). The V gene lost 1 base and the J gene lost 2 bases, with 10 bases spanning the gap. The CDR3 is 14 residues long. CDR3 region: CASSLFAGPYEQYF. The CDR3 nucleotides read TGTGCCAGCAGCTTGTTCGCGGGACCCTACGAGCAGTACTTC.

The sample holds one count of this clone. The chain couples TRBV20-1 to TRBJ2-5; maybe TRBD2 (5 bases). CDR3 length equals 10 residues. The germline V gene has CDR1 DFQATT and CDR2 SNEGSKA (reference sequence). In DNA form, the CDR3 reads TGCGGAGCGGAGCAAGAGACCCAGTACTTC. Residues: CGAEQETQYF.

V and J are TRBV7-9 and TRBJ2-2; 9 bases align to TRBD1. The CDR3 length is 16 residues. The germline gives CDR1 SEHNR, CDR2 FQNEAQ (reference sequence). V was clipped by 5 bases and J by 6 bases; unmatched bases: 10. CDR3 bases: TGTGCCAGCAGCCATATGGACAGGGGAATCGCCGGGGAGCTGTTTTTT. Protein sequence: CASSHMDRGIAGELFF.